The sample holds a few counts of the clone carrying this T cell receptor beta chain. No antigen is known for it. The data were taken from a study of blood T cells in healthy people across ages. Whole-study findings and limits: The recorded TCR beta diversity per million T cells decreased in a roughly linear manner with age.

Donation came from healthy Caucasian individuals in Russia who were aged roughly 6 to 95. Every donor contributed roughly 10 milliliters of peripheral blood by blood draw. Trimming pared 5 bases from V and 6 bases from J, leaving 10 bases between. There are 12 residues in the CDR3. CDR1 is SGHAT and CDR2 is FQNNGV in the germline V gene. Next came a second PCR, run for about 6 to 11 cycles, which used a sample-barcoded 5' primer along with a J-beta primer mix. Template switching added a 12-random-nucleotide identifier to every cDNA molecule. Each CDR3 protein is one row after TCRdb ran MiXCR on the 5' RACE reads. There are over 950,000 distinct CDR3 sequences in the sample; about two fifths occur only once, and less than 15% lies in the top ten.

The sequence derives from a man in his late teens or twenties in good health. The sequenced sample was blood. J is TRBJ1-1 and V is TRBV11-2, with D tentatively TRBD1 (5 bases). CDR3 bases: TGTGCCAGCAGCCCGCCGGGACCTGAAGCTTTCTTT. It encodes CASSPPGPEAFF.